These 10 T cell receptor beta chains share one sample of origin, sequenced in a study of control samples from healthy donors and cancer patients. This table comes from immunoSEQ multiplex PCR, and its TCRdb copy is limited to in-frame clones, with some not included. Of 150,000 to 200,000 clones listed, 80% to 95% are singletons. Sequenced: blood. These TCRs come from a woman in her thirties or forties in good health.

This chain links TRBV6-5 with TRBJ1-1, with 10 nucleotides matching TRBD1. The CDR3 has 16 residues. In germline, CDR1 is MNHEY, CDR2 SVGAGI. After removal of 2 bases from V and 4 bases from J, the junction contained 7 bases not matched to a gene. In DNA form, the CDR3 reads TGTGCCAGCAGTTACCAAAGACAGGGGGCAGGCACTGAAGCTTTCTTT. It specifies CASSYQRQGAGTEAFF.

The chain joins TRBV7-9 to TRBJ1-1; D remains ambiguous. V lost 4 bases, J lost 0 bases, and 6 bases lay in between. There are 13 residues in the CDR3. Per germline, CDR1 SEHNR and CDR2 FQNEAQ (reference sequence). The CDR3 loop is CASSSELNTEAFF. The CDR3 DNA reads as TGTGCCAGCAGCTCTGAGCTGAACACTGAAGCTTTCTTT.

CDR3 protein: CASSQESRTSGGPKNIQYF. CDR3 nucleotide sequence: TGCGCCAGCAGCCAAGAGTCCCGGACTAGCGGGGGACCCAAAAACATTCAGTACTTC. The V and J genes are TRBV4-1 and TRBJ2-4; 13 nucleotides match TRBD2. With V trimmed by 0 bases and J by 2 bases, 7 bases remained unmatched. From germline, CDR1 is MGHRA and CDR2 YSYEKL. The CDR3 consists of 19 residues.

The chain combines TRBV7-8 with TRBJ1-5; possible D gene TRBD1, 6 bases. Germline V gene sequence: CDR1 SGHVS, CDR2 FQNEAQ. CDR3 size: 18 residues. V was shortened by 4 bases and J by 3 bases, with 22 bases between the two germline ends. CDR3 nucleotide sequence: TGTGCCAGCAGCTCCGGATACGAATCCAGGGGTCCCAATCAGCCCCAGCATTTT. As protein: CASSSGYESRGPNQPQHF.

This clone was seen more than once but under ten times. The V call is TRBV25-1, the J call TRBJ1-6, with 9 bases lining up with TRBD1. Trimming took 3 bases from V and 4 from J; bases not matched to a gene: 4. Germline values: CDR1 MGHDK, CDR2 SYGVNS. The CDR3 contains 16 residues. The CDR3 DNA follows: TGTGCCAGCAGTGACGACAGGGGGTTTTATAATTCACCCCTCCACTTT. Translating gives CASSDDRGFYNSPLHF.

V usage is TRBV25-1 and J usage is TRBJ2-4; D is perhaps TRBD1 (6 bases). From germline, CDR1 is MGHDK and CDR2 SYGVNS. The CDR3 is made up of 12 amino acids. The V end was cut by 4 bases, the J end by 7 bases, with 8 bases between. The CDR3 bases are TGTGCCAGCAGTGTAACAGGGAACATTCAGTACTTC. Translated, it gives CASSVTGNIQYF.

The V gene is TRBV4-1, the J gene TRBJ2-1; maybe TRBD2 (5 bases). The CDR3 consists of 14 residues. V was pared by 5 bases and J by 10 bases, with 18 bases between. The germline gives CDR1 MGHRA, CDR2 YSYEKL. The CDR3 reads CASSSLGGSEEQFF. The CDR3 DNA reads TGCGCCAGCAGCTCTCTAGGAGGTTCTGAGGAGCAGTTCTTC.

V gene TRBV27 combines with J gene TRBJ2-5; a possible D gene is TRBD2 (5 bases). The CDR3 is 14 amino acids. Trimming removed 5 bases from V and 5 bases from J, with 15 bases in between. Germline CDR1 reads MNHEY; CDR2 reads SMNVEV (reference sequence). CDR3 sequence: CASSPDLGGETQYF. The CDR3, as DNA: TGTGCCAGCAGTCCGGACTTGGGCGGGGAGACCCAGTACTTC.

V is TRBV9 and J is TRBJ2-7; 8 bases agree with TRBD1. The V segment lost 5 bases and the J segment 0 bases; nucleotides outside the gene matches: 7. CDR3 length: 15 amino acids. Germline CDR1 and CDR2: SGDLS and YYNGEE. Here the CDR3 DNA reads TGTGCCAGCAGTCGACAGGGGAACCCCTCCTACGAGCAGTACTTC. This gives the protein CASSRQGNPSYEQYF. The entire variable domain, with the rest obtained from reference TRBV9 and TRBJ2-7, is as follows: DSGVTQTPKHLITATGQRVTLRCSPRSGDLSVYWYQQSLDQGLQFLIQYYNGEERAKGNILERFSAQQFPDLHSELNLSSLELGDSALYFCASSRQGNPSYEQYFGPGTRLTVT.

This chain joins TRBV6-5 and TRBJ1-3, with 9 bases that match TRBD1. J was trimmed by 2 bases and V by 0 bases; bases with no gene match: 2. Germline V lookup: CDR1 MNHEY, CDR2 SVGAGI. The CDR3 extends over 16 amino acids. The CDR3 reads CASSYSGTGPGNTIYF. CDR3 DNA: TGTGCCAGCAGTTACTCGGGGACAGGGCCTGGAAACACCATATATTTT.